Listed here are 8 T cell receptor beta chains from one sample, sequenced in a study of shared clonotypes between healthy human individuals. The naive CD8 population came from CD45RO-negative cells selected for CCR7, without terminally differentiated effector memory CD45RA+ cells. The repertoire was sequenced with immunoSEQ multiplex PCR; TCRdb's copy has only in-frame clones and lacks some. The table records about 2.2 million clones, approximately 94% of them present only once. Source material: naive CD8+ T cells from PBMCs. The receptors originated from a man aged 18-30 years in good health. Some clones in this sample may be carry-over from other donors' samples.

A word on this clone: The sample carries other DNA sequences with the same CDR3. For the CDR3, the DNA is TGTGCCAGCAGTCTCCGGACTAGCGGCTACGAGCAGTACTTC. As protein: CASSLRTSGYEQYF. V is TRBV27 and J is TRBJ2-7, with 10 nucleotides matching TRBD2. The V gene end was trimmed by 5 bases and the J gene end by 3 bases; junction bases not matched to a gene: 4. The germline V gene has CDR1 MNHEY and CDR2 SMNVEV (reference sequence). The CDR3 contains 14 residues.

The chain is built from TRBV28 and TRBJ2-3; D gene ambiguous. CDR1 and CDR2 (germline): MDHEN, SYDVKM. The CDR3 is made up of 16 amino acids. Trimming stripped 6 bases from V and 0 bases from J, with 16 bases between. CDR3 sequence: CASRLRHGQSTDTQYF. The CDR3 bases are TGTGCCAGCAGACTTCGACACGGCCAAAGCACAGATACGCAGTATTTT.

V and J are TRBV29-1 and TRBJ2-3, with TRBD1 matching over 8 bases. There are 17 residues in the CDR3. The junction had 16 bases not matched to a gene; V was cut back by 8 bases and J by 0 bases. CDR1 is SQVTM and CDR2 is ANQGSEA in the germline V gene. Written as DNA, the CDR3 is TGCAGCTCCCCCGAGATTATACAGGGGGAGAGCACAGATACGCAGTATTTT. It translates to CSSPEIIQGESTDTQYF.

V gene TRBV7-6 combines with J gene TRBJ2-5; 8 nucleotides line up with TRBD2. J gave up 1 base and V 3 bases, and 7 bases lay outside the gene matches. CDR3 length: 16 residues. Germline V gene lookup returns CDR1 SGHVS and CDR2 FNYEAQ. The CDR3 reads CASSLETSGFQETQYF. The CDR3 DNA reads TGTGCCAGCAGCTTGGAAACTAGCGGATTCCAAGAGACCCAGTACTTC.

V and J are TRBV6-5 and TRBJ2-7; the D gene is possibly TRBD2 (5 bases). The CDR3 has 14 residues. Germline assignment: CDR1 MNHEY and CDR2 SVGAGI. Trimming left V 6 bases short and J 3 bases short, with 15 bases between. CDR3 nucleotide sequence: TGTGCCAGCAGCCCCGGACCGACTAACTACGAGCAGTACTTC. This translates into CASSPGPTNYEQYF.

J is TRBJ2-5 and V is TRBV29-1, with a tentative D call TRBD2 (6 bases). The germline CDR1 and CDR2 sequences are SQVTM and ANQGSEA. V was trimmed by 3 bases and J by 5 bases, leaving 28 bases between them. CDR3 size: 18 residues. CDR3 in amino acids: CSVEFTLLDGPGRETQYF. The CDR3 nucleotides are TGCAGCGTTGAGTTCACTCTCCTTGATGGTCCAGGGAGGGAGACCCAGTACTTC.

The chain recombines TRBV5-8 with TRBJ1-3; maybe TRBD1 (5 bases). V shed 0 bases and J shed 0 bases, with 7 bases lying between them. Germline-derived CDR1 and CDR2 are SGHTS and YDEGEE. The CDR3 has 15 amino acids. The CDR3 protein is CASSLGQHSGNTIYF. DNA of the CDR3: TGTGCCAGCAGCTTGGGACAGCACTCTGGAAACACCATATATTTT.

The V gene is TRBV27, the J gene TRBJ2-2; the D gene is possibly TRBD1 (6 bases). CDR1 and CDR2 from the germline V gene are MNHEY and SMNVEV (reference sequence). The CDR3 is 16 residues long. V shed 6 bases and J shed 1 base, with 15 bases lying between them. The CDR3 region has the DNA TGTGCCAGCAGCCCAGGCCAGGGGTGGAACACCGGGGAGCTGTTTTTT. The encoded protein is CASSPGQGWNTGELFF.